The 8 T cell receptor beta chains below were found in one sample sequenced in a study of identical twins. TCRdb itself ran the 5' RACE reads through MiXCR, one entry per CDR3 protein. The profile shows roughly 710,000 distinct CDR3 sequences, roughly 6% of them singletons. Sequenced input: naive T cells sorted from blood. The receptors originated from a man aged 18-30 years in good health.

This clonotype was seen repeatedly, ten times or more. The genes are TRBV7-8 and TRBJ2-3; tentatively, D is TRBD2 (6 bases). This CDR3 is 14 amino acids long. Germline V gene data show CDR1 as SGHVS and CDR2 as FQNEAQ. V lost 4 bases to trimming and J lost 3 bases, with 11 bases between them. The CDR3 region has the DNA TGTGCCAGCAGCTATGGCGGGATGACAGATACGCAGTATTTT. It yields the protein CASSYGGMTDTQYF.

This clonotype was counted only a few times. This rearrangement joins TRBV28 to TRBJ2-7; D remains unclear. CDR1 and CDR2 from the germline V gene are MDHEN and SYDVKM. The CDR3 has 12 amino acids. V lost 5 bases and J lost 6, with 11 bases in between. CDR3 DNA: TGTGCCAGCAGTCCGATGGGCAGCGAGCAGTACGTC. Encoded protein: CASSPMGSEQYV.

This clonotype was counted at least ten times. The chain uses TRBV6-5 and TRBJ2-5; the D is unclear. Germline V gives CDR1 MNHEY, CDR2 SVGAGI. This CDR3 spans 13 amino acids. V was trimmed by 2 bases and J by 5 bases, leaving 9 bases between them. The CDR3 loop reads CASSYPGWETQYF. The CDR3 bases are TGTGCCAGCAGTTACCCGGGTTGGGAGACCCAGTACTTC.

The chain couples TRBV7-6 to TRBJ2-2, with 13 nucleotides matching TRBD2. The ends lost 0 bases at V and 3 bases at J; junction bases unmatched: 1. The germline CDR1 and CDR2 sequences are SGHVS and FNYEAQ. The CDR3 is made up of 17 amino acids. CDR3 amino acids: CASSLAGLAGDTGELFF. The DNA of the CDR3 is TGTGCCAGCAGCTTAGCCGGACTAGCGGGGGACACCGGGGAGCTGTTTTTT.

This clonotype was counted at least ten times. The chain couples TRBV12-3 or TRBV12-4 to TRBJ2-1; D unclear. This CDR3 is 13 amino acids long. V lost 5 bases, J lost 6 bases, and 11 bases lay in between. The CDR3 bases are TGTGCCAGCAGTCTTATTAACAGCAATGAGCAGTTCTTC. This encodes CASSLINSNEQFF.

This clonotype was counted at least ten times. CDR3 coding DNA: TGTGCCAGCAGCCAGGGTGACGGACTAGCGGTCCTCTCCTACGAGCAGTACTTC. Translating it yields CASSQGDGLAVLSYEQYF. The V and J genes are TRBV3-1 and TRBJ2-7; 10 positions agree with TRBD2. CDR1 is LGHDT and CDR2 is YNNKEL in the germline V gene (reference sequence). V shed 3 bases and J 0 bases; nucleotides not matched to a gene: 11. The CDR3 covers 18 residues.

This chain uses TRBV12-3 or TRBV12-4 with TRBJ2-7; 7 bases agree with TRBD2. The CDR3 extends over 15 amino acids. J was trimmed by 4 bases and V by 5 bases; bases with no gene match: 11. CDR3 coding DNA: TGTGCCAGCAGTCCCCGTGGGCGGGAGTGGTACGAGCAGTACTTC. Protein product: CASSPRGREWYEQYF.

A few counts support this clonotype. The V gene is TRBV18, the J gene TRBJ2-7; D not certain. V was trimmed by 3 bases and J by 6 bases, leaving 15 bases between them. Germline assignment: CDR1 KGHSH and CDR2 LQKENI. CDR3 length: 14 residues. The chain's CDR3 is CASSPRSGFGEQYV. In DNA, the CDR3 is TGTGCCAGCTCACCCCGAAGTGGCTTCGGCGAGCAGTACGTC.